Each of the 7 T cell receptor beta chains below was sequenced from the same sample in a study of beta chain features in type 1 diabetes. The entirety of the isolated RNA underwent reverse transcription, so expressed TCRB transcripts were sequenced. TCRdb's copy holds only in-frame clones and misses some; the assay was immunoSEQ multiplex PCR. Among under 800,000 clones, 15% to 17% were seen once, and the ten largest hold about 0.097%. Sample: naive CD4+ T cells from blood. All receptors derive from a man between 18 and 29 years old in good health.

V usage is TRBV7-9 and J usage is TRBJ1-1; D ambiguous. V shed 6 bases and J shed 5 bases, with 10 bases lying between them. The CDR3 length is 12 residues. Germline V gives CDR1 SEHNR, CDR2 FQNEAQ (reference sequence). The CDR3 is CASRLHWTEAFF. The CDR3 DNA sequence: TGTGCCAGCAGATTACACTGGACTGAAGCTTTCTTT.

The gene calls are TRBV7-6 and TRBJ1-3; D gene uncertain. V was cut by 1 base and J by 4 bases, with 8 bases left in between. Looked up from germline, CDR1 is SGHVS and CDR2 is FNYEAQ. CDR3 size: 14 residues. The CDR3 protein is CASSLGLMGNTIYF. The CDR3 nucleotides read TGTGCCAGCAGCTTAGGCCTCATGGGAAACACCATATATTTT.

V and J are TRBV6-5 and TRBJ2-1; 9 bases match TRBD1. This CDR3 region has 15 residues. In germline, CDR1 is MNHEY, CDR2 SVGAGI. V lost 6 bases to trimming and J lost 2 bases; unmatched junction nucleotides: 5. The CDR3, as DNA: TGTGCCAGCAGCCATGACAGGGGGGCCTACAATGAGCAGTTCTTC. Translating gives CASSHDRGAYNEQFF.

This rearrangement joins TRBV28 to TRBJ2-7, with D possibly matching TRBD2 (6 bases). There are 14 residues in the CDR3. V was shortened by 6 bases and J by 0 bases, with 12 bases between the two germline ends. Germline V CDR1 and CDR2: MDHEN, SYDVKM. The CDR3 bases are TGTGCCAGCAGCCGCGGGGACCACTCCTACGAGCAGTACTTC. Translation: CASSRGDHSYEQYF. Full variable domain (rest looked up from reference TRBV28 and TRBJ2-7): DVKVTQSSRYLVKRTGEKVFLECVQDMDHENMFWYRQDPGLGLRLIYFSYDVKMKEKGDIPEGYSVSREKKERFSLILESASTNQTSMYLCASSRGDHSYEQYFGPGTRLTVT.

This clone was counted only a few times. The CDR3 DNA is TGCGCCAGCAGCCAAGATACGGCGGGCTCCTACAATGAGCAGTTCTTC. Translating it yields CASSQDTAGSYNEQFF. The chain recombines TRBV4-1 with TRBJ2-1, with D tentatively TRBD2 (5 bases). CDR3 length equals 16 residues. Germline lookup yields CDR1 MGHRA and CDR2 YSYEKL. V was shortened by 0 bases and J by 0 bases, with 9 bases between the two germline ends.

Points on this clone: At one end, the junction sequence differs from germline, possibly due to a read error. This rearrangement joins TRBV13 to TRBJ2-5; possibly TRBD2 for D (7 bases). CDR1 PRHDT and CDR2 FYEKMQ come from the germline V gene (reference sequence). The CDR3 extends over 14 amino acids. CDR3 amino acids: CASSLGGVSETQYF. Written as DNA, the CDR3 is TGTGCCAGCAGCCTAGGGGGGGTCTCGGAGACCCAGTACTTC.

The CDR3 here is CASSLERGHEQFF. The DNA for the CDR3 is TGTGCCAGCAGCTTGGAAAGGGGCCATGAGCAGTTCTTC. The chain joins TRBV5-6 to TRBJ2-1; possibly TRBD1 for D (5 bases). The CDR3 extends over 13 amino acids. Germline loops: CDR1 SGHDT, CDR2 YYEEEE. The V gene lost 0 bases and the J gene lost 8 bases, with 9 bases spanning the gap.